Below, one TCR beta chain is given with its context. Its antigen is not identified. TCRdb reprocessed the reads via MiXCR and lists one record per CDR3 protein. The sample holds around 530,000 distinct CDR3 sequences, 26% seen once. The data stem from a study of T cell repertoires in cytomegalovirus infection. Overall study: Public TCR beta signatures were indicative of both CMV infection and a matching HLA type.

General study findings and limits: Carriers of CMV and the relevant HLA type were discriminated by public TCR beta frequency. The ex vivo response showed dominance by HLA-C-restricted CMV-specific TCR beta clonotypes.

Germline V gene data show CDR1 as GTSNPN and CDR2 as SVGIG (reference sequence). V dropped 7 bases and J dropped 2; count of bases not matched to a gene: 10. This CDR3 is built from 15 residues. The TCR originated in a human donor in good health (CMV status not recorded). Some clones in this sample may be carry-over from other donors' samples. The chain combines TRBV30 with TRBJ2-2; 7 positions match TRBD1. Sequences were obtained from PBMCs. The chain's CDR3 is CASQDREYNTGELFF. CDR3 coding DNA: TGTGCCTCTCAAGACAGGGAATATAACACCGGGGAGCTGTTTTTT.